This passage covers 14 T cell receptor beta chains from one sample sequenced in a study of blood T cell repertoires in COVID-19. The assay was immunoSEQ multiplex PCR, and TCRdb's table has in-frame clones only and misses some. The sample consists of around 260,000 clones, roughly 85% of them appearing once. Sample: peripheral blood. Receptor source: a woman between 50 and 59 years old who had recovered from COVID-19.

The gene calls are TRBV3-1 (or the pseudogene TRBV3-2) and TRBJ2-2, with D possibly TRBD2 on 6 matching bases. Per germline, CDR1 LGHDT and CDR2 YNNKEL (reference sequence). The CDR3 spans 15 residues. V shed 2 bases and J shed 1 base, with 8 bases lying between them. The CDR3 region is CASSQWDWNTGELFF. DNA of the CDR3: TGTGCCAGCAGCCAATGGGACTGGAACACCGGGGAGCTGTTTTTT.

The chain carries TRBV28 and TRBJ2-5; 12 bases match TRBD1. This CDR3 comprises 17 residues. V was pared by 3 bases and J by 5 bases, with 10 bases of the junction left unmatched. CDR1 is MDHEN and CDR2 is SYDVKM in the germline V gene. The CDR3 is CASSLWGQGALEETQYF. The CDR3 DNA follows: TGTGCCAGCAGTTTGTGGGGACAGGGGGCGCTGGAGGAGACCCAGTACTTC. Drawing the rest from reference TRBV28 and TRBJ2-5, the complete variable domain is DVKVTQSSRYLVKRTGEKVFLECVQDMDHENMFWYRQDPGLGLRLIYFSYDVKMKEKGDIPEGYSVSREKKERFSLILESASTNQTSMYLCASSLWGQGALEETQYFGPGTRLLVL.

The rearrangement joins TRBV13 to TRBJ1-1, with TRBD1 identical over 12 bases. The CDR3 contains 15 residues. Trimming at V came to 7 bases and at J to 9 bases, leaving 12 bases not matched to a gene. The germline V gene has CDR1 PRHDT and CDR2 FYEKMQ (reference sequence). The chain's CDR3 is CASNRDRGRLGKAFF. CDR3 nucleotide sequence: TGTGCCAGCAACCGGGACAGGGGGCGCCTCGGTAAAGCTTTCTTT.

The rearrangement links TRBV29-1 to TRBJ1-5; D is possibly TRBD1 (5 bases). Germline-derived CDR1 and CDR2 are SQVTM and ANQGSEA. The germline V and J ends were trimmed by 3 bases and 4 bases, with 16 bases remaining between them. The CDR3 length is 15 residues. The CDR3 loop reads CSVEAGWGVNQPQHF. The CDR3 DNA reads TGCAGCGTTGAGGCAGGATGGGGGGTAAATCAGCCCCAGCATTTT.

This clone was observed a handful of times. The chain is built from TRBV28 and TRBJ2-2, with D possibly being TRBD1 (6 bases). Germline CDR1 MDHEN, CDR2 SYDVKM. This CDR3 comprises 16 residues. V was cut by 2 bases and J by 1 base, with 11 bases left in between. This chain's CDR3 is CASSLDGQLNTGELFF. The CDR3 coding sequence is TGTGCCAGCAGTTTAGACGGACAGCTGAACACCGGGGAGCTGTTTTTT.

The chain is built from TRBV9 and TRBJ2-5; 8 positions agree with TRBD1. J gave up 6 bases and V 2 bases, and 6 bases lay outside the gene matches. Germline loops: CDR1 SGDLS, CDR2 YYNGEE. The length of the CDR3 is 14 residues. The DNA for the CDR3 is TGTGCCAGCAGCGTCGGACAGGGCAGGAAGACCCAGTACTTC. As protein: CASSVGQGRKTQYF.

The chain has TRBV4-3 and TRBJ2-3; tentatively, D is TRBD2 (5 bases). CDR1 and CDR2 from the germline V gene are LGHNA and YSLEER. This CDR3 comprises 16 residues. V lost 5 bases to trimming and J lost 0 bases, with 15 bases between them. The CDR3 sequence: CASSDGPGISTDTQYF. The CDR3 coding sequence is TGCGCCAGCAGCGACGGTCCGGGGATTAGCACAGATACGCAGTATTTT.

The chain combines TRBV27 with TRBJ2-7; perhaps TRBD2 as D (5 bases). The CDR3 has 17 amino acids. The V gene's germline CDR1 is MNHEY and CDR2 SMNVEV (reference sequence). V was clipped by 0 bases and J by 3 bases, with 18 bases between them. The CDR3, as DNA: TGTGCCAGCAGTTTATCGGGCCTCGGGATACGAAGCTACGAGCAGTACTTC. Translating gives CASSLSGLGIRSYEQYF.

This chain links TRBV30 with TRBJ2-1; perhaps TRBD2 as D (5 bases). CDR1 is GTSNPN, CDR2 SVGIG, per germline (reference sequence). The CDR3 runs 16 residues. Trimming shortened V by 0 bases and J by 3 bases, and 15 bases separated the two germline ends. The CDR3 loop reads CAWSVLSSQLYNEQFF. CDR3 bases: TGTGCCTGGAGTGTACTTTCTAGCCAACTCTACAATGAGCAGTTCTTC.

The rearrangement links TRBV15 to TRBJ2-7; 9 nucleotides match TRBD1. The CDR3 contains 16 residues. Germline V CDR1 and CDR2: LNHNV, YYDKDF (reference sequence). Trimming removed 0 bases from V and 2 bases from J; junction bases left unmatched: 5. CDR3 nucleotide sequence: TGTGCCACCAGCAGAGATAGGGGGACAGGGACCTACGAGCAGTACTTC. Translating it yields CATSRDRGTGTYEQYF.

As for this clone: Other DNA sequences in the same sample also yield this CDR3. The J gene is TRBJ2-7, the V gene TRBV28; unclear D gene. The germline gives CDR1 MDHEN, CDR2 SYDVKM. The CDR3 contains 11 residues. Deletions cut 5 bases from V and 7 bases from J, with 9 bases between. CDR3 loop: CASSPAYEQYF. The CDR3 DNA reads as TGTGCCAGCAGTCCCGCGTATGAGCAGTACTTC.

This clone came up a few times. CDR3 sequence reads: CASSHPTGASPLHF. The CDR3 coding sequence is TGTGCCAGCAGCCACCCGACAGGGGCTTCACCCCTCCACTTT. The chain links TRBV3-1 (or the pseudogene TRBV3-2) to TRBJ1-6; 8 bases map to TRBD1. Germline V gene lookup returns CDR1 LGHDT and CDR2 YNNKEL (reference sequence). This CDR3 region has 14 residues. Germline trimming cut 3 bases from V and 9 bases from J; bases unmatched to any gene: 4.

V gene TRBV28 combines with J gene TRBJ2-1; TRBD1 matches at 12 bases. V lost 3 bases and J lost 3; bases outside the gene matches: 6. Germline CDR1 reads MDHEN; CDR2 reads SYDVKM. The CDR3 contains 17 residues. CDR3 in amino acids: CASSLGTGGFFYNEQFF. The CDR3 DNA sequence: TGTGCCAGCAGTTTGGGGACAGGGGGCTTTTTCTACAATGAGCAGTTCTTC. Based on the CDR3 plus reference TRBV28 and TRBJ2-1, the full variable domain is DVKVTQSSRYLVKRTGEKVFLECVQDMDHENMFWYRQDPGLGLRLIYFSYDVKMKEKGDIPEGYSVSREKKERFSLILESASTNQTSMYLCASSLGTGGFFYNEQFFGPGTRLTVL.

The CDR3 bases are TGTGCCAGCAGTGAACCCCCGGACAGCAATAATTCACCCCTCCACTTT. Translated, it gives CASSEPPDSNNSPLHF. The rearrangement joins TRBV6-1 to TRBJ1-6; D is perhaps TRBD1 (6 bases). Deletions cut 2 bases from V and 5 bases from J, with 13 bases between. CDR1 is MNHNS, CDR2 SASEGT, per germline. The CDR3 covers 16 residues.